This T cell receptor beta chain was found in a study of blood T cells in healthy people across ages. Each donor was a healthy Caucasian individual from Russia, aged roughly 6 to 90. Per individual sample, total RNA of at least 6 micrograms was extracted. CDR3 length equals 17 residues. The J segment lost 1 base and the V segment lost 5 bases, leaving 8 bases of the junction unmatched. Germline V gives CDR1 DFQATT, CDR2 SNEGSKA (reference sequence). A second about 7 to 12 cycle PCR used barcoded and J-beta primers. Researchers report that each sample yielded at least 3 million CDR3-containing paired-end reads. One entry per CDR3 protein results from TCRdb running MiXCR on the 5' RACE reads. Of about 900,000 distinct CDR3 sequences listed, 48% are singletons. Study-wide results and limits: Getting older went along with TCR beta diversity per million T cells dropping roughly linearly.

Details on this clonotype: Its antigen is as yet unknown.

This TCR was recovered from a man aged 25-40 years in good health. The rearrangement joins TRBV20-1 to TRBJ2-5; 15 bases match TRBD2. Sequencing was done on a sample of blood. The CDR3 sequence: CSARTSGGAGPQETQYF. Written as DNA, the CDR3 is TGCAGTGCTCGGACTAGCGGGGGGGCCGGGCCCCAAGAGACCCAGTACTTC.